This T cell receptor (beta chain) was sequenced for a study of T cells in Graves' hyperthyroidism and ophthalmopathy. CDR3 size: 16 residues. Germline values: CDR1 LGHDT, CDR2 YNNKEL (reference sequence). V was clipped by 2 bases and J by 4 bases, with 15 bases between them. Inclusion characteristics of ophthalmopathy patients comprised a Clinical Activity Score of at least 3, a NOSPECS grade of at least 4, and duration under 3 months. A word on this clonotype: What it binds is unknown.

Amplification of TCR beta CDR3 regions was performed using RNA transcripts as template. Initially, a first-round RT-PCR of the TCR CDR3 employed the HTBI primer set. TCRdb redid the calling of the multiplex PCR reads with MiXCR, one entry per CDR3 protein. The sample contains 500,000 to 600,000 distinct CDR3 sequences, less than 20% of which appear only once. Findings and caveats of the study: A model using 13 V-J features told ophthalmopathy apart from stable hyperthyroidism.

The source of this sequence is a man aged 35 to 55 with Graves' ophthalmopathy. This chain links TRBV3-1 with TRBJ2-1; perhaps TRBD1 as D (6 bases). Material for sequencing was blood. In nucleotides, the CDR3 is TGTGCCAGCAGCCAACCACCCGGCCAGGGGTACAATGAGCAGTTCTTC. The encoded protein is CASSQPPGQGYNEQFF.